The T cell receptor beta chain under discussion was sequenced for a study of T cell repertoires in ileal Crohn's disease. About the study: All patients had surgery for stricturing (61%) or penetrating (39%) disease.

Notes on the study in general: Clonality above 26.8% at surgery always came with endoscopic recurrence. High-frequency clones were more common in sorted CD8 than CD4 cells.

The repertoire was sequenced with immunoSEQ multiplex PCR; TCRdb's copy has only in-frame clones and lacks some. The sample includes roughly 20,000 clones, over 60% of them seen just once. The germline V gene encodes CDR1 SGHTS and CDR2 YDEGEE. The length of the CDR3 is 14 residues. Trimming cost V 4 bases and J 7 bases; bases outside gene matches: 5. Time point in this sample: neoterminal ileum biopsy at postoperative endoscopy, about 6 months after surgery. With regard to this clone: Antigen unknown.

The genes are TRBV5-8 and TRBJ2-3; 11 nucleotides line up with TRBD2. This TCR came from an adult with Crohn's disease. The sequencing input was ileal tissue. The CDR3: CASSATSGGYTQYF. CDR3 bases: TGTGCCAGCAGCGCCACTAGCGGGGGCTATACGCAGTATTTT.